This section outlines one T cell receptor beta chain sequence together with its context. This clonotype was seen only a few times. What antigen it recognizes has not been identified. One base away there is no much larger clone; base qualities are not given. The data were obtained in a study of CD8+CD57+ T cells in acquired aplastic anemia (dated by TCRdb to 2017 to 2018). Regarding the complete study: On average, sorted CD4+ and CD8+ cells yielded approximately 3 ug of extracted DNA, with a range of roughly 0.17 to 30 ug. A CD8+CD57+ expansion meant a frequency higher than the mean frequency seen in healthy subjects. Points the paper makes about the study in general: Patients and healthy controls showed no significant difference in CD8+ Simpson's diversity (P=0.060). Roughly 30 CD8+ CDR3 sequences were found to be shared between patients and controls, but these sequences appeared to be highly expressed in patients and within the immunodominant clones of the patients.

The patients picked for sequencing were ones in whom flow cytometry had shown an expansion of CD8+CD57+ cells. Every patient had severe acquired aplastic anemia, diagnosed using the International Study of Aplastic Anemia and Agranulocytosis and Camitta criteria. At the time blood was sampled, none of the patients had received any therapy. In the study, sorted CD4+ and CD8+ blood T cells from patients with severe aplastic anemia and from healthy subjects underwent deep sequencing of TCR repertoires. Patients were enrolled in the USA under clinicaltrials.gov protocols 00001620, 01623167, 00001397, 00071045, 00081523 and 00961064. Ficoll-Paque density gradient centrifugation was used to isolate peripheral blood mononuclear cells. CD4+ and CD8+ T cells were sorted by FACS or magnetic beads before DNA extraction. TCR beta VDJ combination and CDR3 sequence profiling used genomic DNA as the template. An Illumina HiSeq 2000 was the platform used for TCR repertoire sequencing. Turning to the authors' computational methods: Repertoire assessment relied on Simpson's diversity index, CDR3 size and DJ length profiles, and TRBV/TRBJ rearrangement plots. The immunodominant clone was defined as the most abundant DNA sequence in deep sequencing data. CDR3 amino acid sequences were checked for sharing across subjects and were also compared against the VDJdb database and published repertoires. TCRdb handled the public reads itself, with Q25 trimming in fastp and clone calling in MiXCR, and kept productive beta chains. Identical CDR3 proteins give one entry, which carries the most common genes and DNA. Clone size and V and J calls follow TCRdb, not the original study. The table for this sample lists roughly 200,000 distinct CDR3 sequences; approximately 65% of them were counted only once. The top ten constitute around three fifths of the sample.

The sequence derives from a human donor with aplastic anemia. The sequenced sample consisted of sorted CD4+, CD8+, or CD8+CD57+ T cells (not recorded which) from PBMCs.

The bases read TGTGCCAGCAGCTTAAATGAGGGACACCACTCCTACGAGCAGTACTTC. Translated, this gives CASSLNEGHHSYEQYF. The chain couples TRBV7-9 to TRBJ2-7; TRBD1 is a weak D gene call, 6 bases matching. CDR1 SEHNR and CDR2 FQNEAQ were looked up in the germline V gene (reference sequence). From its cysteine to its phenylalanine, the CDR3 spans 16 amino acids. Here the CDR3 DNA is all that survives: 48 bases in frame from base 1. V is shortened by 2 bases, J by 0 bases, and the region joining them spans 14 bases.